This T cell receptor (beta chain) derives from a study of T cell changes during pregnancy in multiple sclerosis. The data were produced by immunoSEQ multiplex PCR, yet TCRdb's version contains in-frame clones alone and is incomplete. The table records around 130,000 clones, approximately 93% of them present only once. The count of this clone is one. The ends lost 3 bases at V and 6 bases at J; junction bases unmatched: 17. Looked up from germline, CDR1 is MDHEN and CDR2 is SYDVKM. This CDR3 spans 17 amino acids. The sample consisted of peripheral blood, taken before pregnancy. The gene calls are TRBV28 and TRBJ2-7, with 7 bases fitting TRBD1. The source is a female donor with multiple sclerosis, enrolled in a pregnancy study. The CDR3 nucleotides are TGTGCCAGCAGTTTTAACTTCTTGACAGGGTCGGGTTCCGAGCAGTACTTC. Translating gives CASSFNFLTGSGSEQYF.